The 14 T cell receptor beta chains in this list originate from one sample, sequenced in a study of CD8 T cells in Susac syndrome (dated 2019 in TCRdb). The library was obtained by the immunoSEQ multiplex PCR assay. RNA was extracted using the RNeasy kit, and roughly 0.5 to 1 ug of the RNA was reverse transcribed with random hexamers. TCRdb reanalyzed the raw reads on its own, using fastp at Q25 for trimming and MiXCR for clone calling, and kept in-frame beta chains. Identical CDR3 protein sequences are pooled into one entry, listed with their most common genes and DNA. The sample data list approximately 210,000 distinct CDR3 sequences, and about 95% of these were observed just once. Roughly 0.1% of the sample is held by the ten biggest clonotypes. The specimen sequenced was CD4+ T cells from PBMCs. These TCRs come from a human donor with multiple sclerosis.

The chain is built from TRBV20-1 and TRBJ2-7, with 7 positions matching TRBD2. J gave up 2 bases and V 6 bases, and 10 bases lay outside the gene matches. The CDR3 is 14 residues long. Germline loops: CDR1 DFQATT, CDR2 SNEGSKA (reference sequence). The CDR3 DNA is TGCAGTGCGCCCCGGGGGGAGGCCCCCTACGAGCAGTACTTC. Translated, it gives CSAPRGEAPYEQYF.

CDR3 residues: CAWSVRRRGDAEAFF. The CDR3 DNA reads TGTGCCTGGAGTGTACGTCGCAGGGGAGATGCTGAAGCTTTCTTT. The genes are TRBV30 and TRBJ1-1; the D gene is possibly TRBD1 (6 bases). The CDR3 has 15 amino acids. The ends were cut back, 0 bases at V and 6 bases at J, with 17 bases in the middle. Looked up from germline, CDR1 is GTSNPN and CDR2 is SVGIG (reference sequence).

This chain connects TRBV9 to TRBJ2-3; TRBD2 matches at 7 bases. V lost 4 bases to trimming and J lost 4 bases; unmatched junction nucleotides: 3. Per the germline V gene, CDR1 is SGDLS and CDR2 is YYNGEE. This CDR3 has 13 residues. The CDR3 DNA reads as TGTGCCAGCAGCCCGGGGGGTTCAGATACGCAGTATTTT. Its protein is CASSPGGSDTQYF.

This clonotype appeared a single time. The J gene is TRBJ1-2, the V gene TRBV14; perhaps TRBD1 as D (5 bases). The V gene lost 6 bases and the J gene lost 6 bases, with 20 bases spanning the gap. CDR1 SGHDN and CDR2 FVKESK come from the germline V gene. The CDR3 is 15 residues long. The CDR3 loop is CASSFNLGGDDGYTF. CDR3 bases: TGTGCCAGCAGTTTTAACCTTGGGGGAGACGATGGCTACACCTTC.

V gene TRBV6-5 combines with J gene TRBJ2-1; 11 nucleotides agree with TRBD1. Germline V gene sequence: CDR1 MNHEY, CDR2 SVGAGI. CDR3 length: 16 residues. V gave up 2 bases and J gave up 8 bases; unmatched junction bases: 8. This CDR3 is CASSYGTGGITDEQFF. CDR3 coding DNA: TGTGCCAGCAGTTACGGGACAGGGGGAATTACCGATGAGCAGTTCTTC.

The CDR3 here is CASSQPPGNGYTF. CDR3 in DNA: TGTGCCAGCAGCCAACCCCCGGGGAACGGCTACACCTTC. The chain recombines TRBV3-1 with TRBJ1-2; no reliable D call. V was cut by 2 bases and J by 8 bases, with 12 bases left in between. The CDR3 is made up of 13 amino acids. Germline V CDR1 and CDR2: LGHDT, YNNKEL (reference sequence).

CDR3 in amino acids: CASSVSGWDEQFF. DNA of the CDR3: TGTGCCAGCAGCGTATCGGGTTGGGATGAGCAGTTCTTC. The chain has TRBV9 and TRBJ2-1; unclear D gene. The V gene lost 1 base and the J gene lost 8 bases, with 10 bases spanning the gap. CDR3 length equals 13 residues. Germline V gene data show CDR1 as SGDLS and CDR2 as YYNGEE.

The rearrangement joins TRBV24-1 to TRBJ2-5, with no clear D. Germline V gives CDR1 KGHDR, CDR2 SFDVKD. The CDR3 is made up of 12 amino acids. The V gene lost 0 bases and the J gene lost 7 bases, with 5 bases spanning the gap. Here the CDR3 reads CATSDLIGTQYF. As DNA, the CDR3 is TGTGCCACCAGTGATTTGATCGGGACCCAGTACTTC.

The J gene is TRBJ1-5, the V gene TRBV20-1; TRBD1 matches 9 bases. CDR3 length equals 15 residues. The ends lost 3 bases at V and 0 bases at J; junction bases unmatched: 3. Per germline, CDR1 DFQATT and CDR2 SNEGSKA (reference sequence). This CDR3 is CSASGQGYSNQPQHF. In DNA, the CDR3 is TGCAGTGCTAGCGGACAGGGGTATAGCAATCAGCCCCAGCATTTT.

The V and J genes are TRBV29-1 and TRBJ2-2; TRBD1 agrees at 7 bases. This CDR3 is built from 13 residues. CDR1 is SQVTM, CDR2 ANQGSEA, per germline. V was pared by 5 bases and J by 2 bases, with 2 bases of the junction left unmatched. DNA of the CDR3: TGCAGCGTTCACAGGGGTAACACCGGGGAGCTGTTTTTT. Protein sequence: CSVHRGNTGELFF.

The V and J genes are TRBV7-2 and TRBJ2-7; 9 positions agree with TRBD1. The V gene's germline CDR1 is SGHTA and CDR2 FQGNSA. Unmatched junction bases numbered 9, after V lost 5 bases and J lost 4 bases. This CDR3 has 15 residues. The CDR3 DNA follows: TGTGCCAGCAGCCCGGGACAGGGATCAGCTTACGAGCAGTACTTC. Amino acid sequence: CASSPGQGSAYEQYF. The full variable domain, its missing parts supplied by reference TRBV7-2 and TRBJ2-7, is GAGVSQSPSNKVTEKGKDVELRCDPISGHTALYWYRQSLGQGLEFLIYFQGNSAPDKSGLPSDRFSAERTGGSVSTLTIQRTQQEDSAVYLCASSPGQGSAYEQYFGPGTRLTVT.

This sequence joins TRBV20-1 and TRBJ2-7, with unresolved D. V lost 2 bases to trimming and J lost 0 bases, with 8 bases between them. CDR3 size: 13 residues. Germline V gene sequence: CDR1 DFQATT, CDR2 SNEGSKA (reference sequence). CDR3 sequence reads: CSARNNSSYEQYF. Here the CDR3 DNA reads TGCAGTGCTAGAAATAACAGCTCCTACGAGCAGTACTTC.

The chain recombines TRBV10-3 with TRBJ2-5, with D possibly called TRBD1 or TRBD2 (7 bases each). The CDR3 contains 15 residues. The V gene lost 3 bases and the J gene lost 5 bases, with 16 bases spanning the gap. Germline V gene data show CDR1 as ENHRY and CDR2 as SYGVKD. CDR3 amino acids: CAISDPRRGGETQYF. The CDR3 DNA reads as TGTGCCATCAGTGACCCGCGCAGGGGGGGCGAGACCCAGTACTTC.

The CDR3 loop reads CSAEGAGFYGYTF. The CDR3 bases are TGCAGCGCCGAAGGTGCAGGCTTCTATGGCTACACCTTC. V usage is TRBV29-1 and J usage is TRBJ1-2; no firm D call. From germline, CDR1 is SQVTM and CDR2 ANQGSEA. The V gene lost 7 bases and the J gene lost 4 bases, with 16 bases spanning the gap. The CDR3 length is 13 residues.